The clone carrying this T cell receptor beta chain was recorded many times. These data originate in a study of prognosis after radiotherapy for stage I lung cancer. Multiplex PCR, run in two rounds, amplified TCR beta CDR3 from genomic DNA. Primers specific to each TRBV and TRBJ gene drove first-round PCR. TCRdb reanalysed the multiplex PCR reads using MiXCR and keeps one entry per CDR3 protein. The sample has approximately 20,000 distinct CDR3 sequences; about a quarter are singletons. The origin of this receptor is a donor aged 50 or older with non-small cell lung cancer. The input for sequencing was PBMCs, taken before or after stereotactic body radiation therapy (not recorded which).

CDR3 DNA: TGTGCCAGCAGTTTTGCGGTGAACACTGAAGCTTTCTTT. Protein sequence: CASSFAVNTEAFF. The V and J genes are TRBV6-2 or TRBV6-3 and TRBJ1-1; no reliable D call. This CDR3 has 13 amino acids. Germline V CDR1 and CDR2: MNHEY, SVGEGT. V dropped 4 bases and J dropped 0 bases, with 6 bases sitting between them.